This T cell receptor beta chain appears in the sequencing data of a study of cytomegalovirus exposure and HLA in healthy donors (dated by TCRdb to between 2016 and 2019). A note on the overall study: In an earlier analysis of roughly 590 of the donors, 276 Gb of sequence data and 120 million or so unique TCR beta sequences from about 190 million T cells were reported. Roughly 5 DR-DQ haplotypes were handled as single units for association and clustering because linkage in the cohort was strong. In an earlier analysis of 550 to 700 of the donors, high-throughput TCR beta sequencing was used to judge whether each TCR beta V gene segment behaved as functional or pseudogenic. On average, 235,054 unique TCR beta nucleotide sequences were sequenced per donor among more than 350 genotyped donors of the cohort, with 15% to 20% of those sequences being non-productive. The study combined high-throughput TCR immunosequencing, statistical association of individual TCRs with disease status, and machine learning to predict cytomegalovirus infection status. The number of donors typed differed by locus, with roughly 620-630 for A, B, C, DRB1 and DQB1, around 500 for DQA1, approximately 580 for DPA1, and about 450 for DPB1. Both class I and class II loci were covered by HLA typing, at four-digit resolution. A separate validation cohort of 100 to 150 different subjects was used in addition to the 666-subject first cohort. The study aimed to test whether signatures of past pathogen exposure could be identified by cataloging public T cell receptors. Donor age, sex, ethnicity and CMV serostatus were compiled alongside the repertoire data. Using immunosequencing, the study profiled T cell repertoires from 666 subjects and related those repertoires to cytomegalovirus serostatus. In a later analysis, previously published TCR beta repertoires from roughly 710 donors were re-analyzed and high-resolution HLA genotyping was added so that TCR occurrence patterns could be studied. All discovery cohort repertoires had been generated using a single sequencing platform. A later genetic analysis used genome-wide SNP genotypes for about 55% of the 666 donors, treating that subset as a discovery cohort. Approximately 310 gigabases of sequencing data and tens of millions of unique TCR sequences made up an early release that covered nearly 650 HLA-typed donors. Of the 398 genotyped donors, 65% to 90% were placed in the genetic ancestry cluster associated with self-reported Caucasian donors. The later analysis used no new phenotypic data to find candidate immune exposures, relying instead on TCR beta sequences and their occurrence across donors.

Based on the germline V gene, the CDR1 and CDR2 sequences are SGHVS and FNYEAQ. Cut back by 0 bases and 0 bases, the V and J ends lie 10 bases apart. The CDR3 goes from the cysteine to the phenylalanine over 16 residues. Only the CDR3 region is kept as DNA, spanning 48 bases read in frame from base 1. The library was obtained by the immunoSEQ multiplex PCR assay. A mixture of 60 forward primers for TCR Vbeta segments and 13 reverse primers for TCR Jbeta segments was used in the multiplex PCR. The CDR3 region of rearranged TCR beta genes was amplified from genomic DNA with a multiplex PCR assay. On the Illumina HiSeq System, the amplified TCR beta libraries were sequenced as 87-base-pair reads. As for the original processing: A later analysis counted tens of millions of unique TCR beta chains across the approximately 700 repertoires, and some 11 million of these chains were shared by at least two donors. A nearest-neighbor algorithm error-corrected the raw reads and collapsed the reads into unique sequences, merging closely related sequences to remove PCR and sequencing errors. Alignment of CDR3 sequences to IMGT reference sequences was used to assign V, D and J gene segments. Each retained sequence needed at least a six-nucleotide match to both a V gene segment and a J gene segment. Rearrangements were called productive when the CDR3 lacked stop codons and stayed in frame with V and J; all others were non-productive. CDR3 was defined by IMGT convention, running from the second conserved V-encoded cysteine to the conserved J-encoded phenylalanine. The earlier analysis of approximately 590 of the donors excluded any sequence lacking an unambiguous match to a single V gene segment. In an earlier analysis of 587 of the donors, a V segment was called functional when productive rearrangements were above 56.7%, and segregating when the standard deviation between donors exceeded 5%. To diagnose cytomegalovirus status from the catalog of TCR beta chain sequences, a statistical classification framework was built. V and J gene assignment, in a later analysis, came from comparing TCR nucleotide sequences with IMGT/GENE-DB human TR gene sequences. Using the TCRdist pipeline, a later analysis assigned CDR3 sequences along with most-parsimonious VDJ recombination scenarios. In a later analysis, each TCR beta chain was defined by its CDR3 amino acid sequence together with its V-gene family, and reads without a unique V-gene family were excluded. A later analysis removed several hundred highly shared, low-generation-probability nucleotide sequences to deal with suspected cross-contamination and a sequencing artifact. A later analysis calculated a clonal expansion index for each public chain from normalized within-repertoire ranks of inferred template counts. In a later analysis, generation probabilities were computed using a VDJ recombination model fitted to out-of-frame rearrangements, and the results were checked against IGoR. Hypergeometric tests were used in a later analysis to score TCR-TCR, TCR-HLA and TCR-CMV co-occurrence, with a repertoire-size bias correction applied to the TCR pairs. To estimate false discovery rates, a later analysis permuted the HLA or CMV assignments 20 times. In a later analysis, co-occurring TCRs were grouped with DBSCAN, and TCRdist sequence similarity was added when clustering was performed within HLA-allele-positive subsets. For co-occurrence clustering, repertoires with fewer than 30,000 or more than 120,000 public chains were excluded, along with 5 or 6 repertoires with anomalous nucleotide sharing. TCRdb re-hosts the immuneACCESS table, in-frame sequences only. Its copies lack some clones; in the studies checked, an unresolved V gene accounts for under half of them, and the cause for the rest is not known. V, J and clone size are those of that table, while D and trimming were read from the DNA. In this sample the table shows 50,000 to 60,000 clones, roughly 74% of which occur a single time. The biggest ten clones account for around 1.5% of the sample.

The cohort comprised 670 or so healthy bone marrow donors. Cohort members were all nominally healthy when sampled, although unrecorded immune exposures were likely present. The donor was CMV seronegative and was included in the group of hundreds of seronegative cohort members. Each donor provided a peripheral blood sample, and peripheral blood mononuclear cells were used for TCR beta sequencing. Genomic DNA was extracted from the blood cell samples with the Qiagen DNeasy Blood Extraction Kit. With regard to this clone: The target of this receptor is not known. No much larger clone exists at a distance of one base, and base qualities are not known.

Points the paper makes about the study in general: In a later analysis, the rate of TCR association differed among HLA loci, with DRB1 alleles having the most associated TCRs and HLA-C alleles having the fewest. In a later genetic analysis, fewer N-insertions in productive TCRs were reported among donors in an Asian-associated ancestry cluster than the approximately 630-donor mean. In this cohort, only TCR beta chains were sequenced, and detectable features were limited by the absence of alpha or paired-chain data. In both the original and validation cohorts, the classifier was reported to diagnose cytomegalovirus status with high specificity and sensitivity. In vitro tests confirmed that a few of the cytomegalovirus-associated TCR beta chains recognize cytomegalovirus antigens. Because counts were too low, about 18 rarely observed V segments, including chromosome 9 orphons, were left out of the earlier analysis of 500 to 650 of the donors. The authors suggested that the approach could potentially be generalized to other disease states and immunological phenotypes. Some IMGT-functional V segments, including TRBV6-2 and TRBV6-3, could not be told apart with the 87-base-pair reads, so those segments were excluded. When HLA alleles, especially DR and DQ, strongly co-occurred, TCR associations were difficult to assign to individual alleles. According to a later analysis, most CMV-associated TCR beta chains appeared to be HLA-restricted, and the HLA associations seemed to be driven largely by CMV exposure. A further reported finding was that TCR beta sequences accurately predicted the HLA-A and HLA-B alleles for most subjects in the first cohort. Several of the top co-occurrence clusters appeared to be linked to parvovirus B19, influenza, CMV and Epstein-Barr virus, according to a later analysis. Correlated functional status among segregating V segments might be attributable to linkage disequilibrium, but an unknown experimental factor could not be ruled out. V-gene and J-gene trimming of TCR beta chains was associated with a missense DCLRE1C variant in a later genetic analysis, and the association was replicated in an independent cohort. Most TCR sequences were seen in very few donors, while some public TCRs were found in many individuals. For the cohort, immune exposure information was limited to CMV serostatus. The presence/absence analyses assumed that sequencing depth was roughly uniform across donors, and that assumption may not be true. In a later analysis, HLA-associated TCR beta chains showed more clonal expansion and lower generation probabilities than non-associated chains that were equally common. A later analysis associated approximately 17,000 TCR beta sequences with specific HLA alleles at a false discovery rate of 0.05. Broadly in line with IMGT annotations, most TCR beta V segments showed up in productive rearrangements about 87% or about 30% of the time in an earlier analysis of 587 of the donors. Because HLA typing was unavailable for some donors at each locus, only the typed subset was used in association tests. In the study, 150 to 200 TCR beta chains were listed as associated with cytomegalovirus. A cluster of highly shared sequence variants was judged likely to be a technical artifact of the sequencing pipeline.

The sample comprised PBMCs. The receptor's source is a female donor in good health and CMV-seronegative. The sequence joins TRBV7-6 to TRBJ2-3; TRBD1 is perhaps the D gene, given 6 matching bases. The nucleotides read TGTGCCAGCAGCTTAGCGTCAGGGGATAGCACAGATACGCAGTATTTT. This encodes CASSLASGDSTDTQYF.